This TCR beta chain was obtained from a study of PD-1 blockade in mismatch repair-deficient tumors. Study in general: All were previously treated, progressing patients with some twelve mismatch repair-deficient cancer types.

Between the trimmed V and J ends, which lost 0 bases and 3 bases, there was a span of 6 bases. The CDR3 is 13 amino acids. CDR1 and CDR2 from the germline V gene are LGHNA and YNFKEQ. In the case of this clone: Its antigen is currently unknown.

Sample time point: approximately ten-day in vitro stimulation with candidate neoantigen peptide 3. TCRs were sequenced from a few patients responding to pembrolizumab. Several ELISpot-reactive neoantigen peptides each drove a roughly eleven-day in vitro stimulation. Measured with immunoSEQ multiplex PCR; TCRdb has only the in-frame clones, and not every one. The sample yields about 9,500 clones, about 89% seen once. The chain joins TRBV4-2 to TRBJ2-7, with D possibly being TRBD2 (5 bases). This sequence was found in an adult with mismatch repair-deficient cancer. Material: cells cultured in vitro, obtained from a patient treated with pembrolizumab. CDR3 protein: CASSQDRGYEQYF. Here the CDR3 DNA reads TGTGCCAGCAGCCAAGATCGGGGCTACGAGCAGTACTTC.